This entry lists 16 T cell receptor beta chains sequenced from one sample in a study of Graves' ophthalmopathy and Graves' hyperthyroidism (dated by TCRdb to 2017 to 2018). The data were produced on an Illumina HiSeq 2000. For repertoire sequencing, the TCR beta CDR3 regions were amplified from RNA transcripts. The first round of RT-PCR was done with HTBI primers and the Qiagen OneStep RT-PCR kit, and was followed by a second round of multiplex PCR, then size selection and purification. TCRdb handled the public reads itself, with Q25 trimming in fastp and clone calling in MiXCR, and kept productive beta chains. Rows are unified per CDR3 protein, each entry keeping the most common DNA and genes. The sample profile shows about 340,000 distinct CDR3 sequences; 15% to 20% of them were found once. The ten largest clones take up 9% to 15% of the sample. The source material was peripheral blood. All receptors come from an adult man with Graves' ophthalmopathy.

This clonotype has a single count. The V call is TRBV12-3 or TRBV12-4, the J call TRBJ1-1, with unresolved D. The CDR3 has 11 residues. The germline V and J ends were trimmed by 3 bases and 6 bases, with 5 bases remaining between them. The CDR3 nucleotides read TGTGCCAGCAGTTTTGCCTCTGAAGCTTTCTTT. Protein sequence: CASSFASEAFF.

This clonotype showed up many times. The chain employs TRBV6-2 or TRBV6-3 and TRBJ1-6, with D possibly matching TRBD1 (5 bases). The CDR3 runs to 13 residues. The germline CDR1 and CDR2 sequences are MNHEY and SVGEGT. Trimming stripped 8 bases from V and 7 bases from J, with 12 bases between. The CDR3 region is CASCGAGNSPLHF. In DNA form, the CDR3 reads TGTGCCAGCTGCGGGGCAGGGAATTCACCCCTCCACTTT.

This clonotype was detected ten times or more. The chain uses TRBV30 and TRBJ1-2, with TRBD1 identical over 9 bases. The V and J ends lost 3 bases and 4 bases, in that order; junction bases with no gene match: 6. This CDR3 comprises 14 residues. Germline V CDR1 and CDR2: GTSNPN, SVGIG (reference sequence). CDR3 amino acids: CAWSDDRGSYGYTF. CDR3 coding DNA: TGTGCCTGGAGCGATGACAGGGGGAGCTATGGCTACACCTTC.

This clonotype was seen repeatedly, ten times or more. The gene calls are TRBV7-3 and TRBJ1-2; D not resolved. This CDR3 region has 13 residues. Germline CDR1 SGHTA, CDR2 FQGTGA. Trimming took off 1 base at V and 6 bases at J, with 9 bases between the two ends. The CDR3 DNA sequence: TGTGCCAGCAGCTTAAGGGGAAGGGATGGCTACACCTTC. This encodes CASSLRGRDGYTF.

The table lists this clonotype with many counts. V usage is TRBV7-3 and J usage is TRBJ2-7; D gene uncertain. This CDR3 has 13 amino acids. CDR1 is SGHTA and CDR2 is FQGTGA in the germline V gene. V lost 0 bases and J lost 3, with 6 bases in between. CDR3 region: CASSLTPLYEQYF. CDR3 coding DNA: TGTGCCAGCAGCTTAACCCCCCTCTACGAGCAGTACTTC.

This chain connects TRBV28 to TRBJ1-1, with TRBD1 matching over 8 bases. Germline V gene data show CDR1 as MDHEN and CDR2 as SYDVKM. CDR3 length: 13 residues. Unmatched junction bases numbered 5, after V lost 6 bases and J lost 5 bases. CDR3 residues: CASSRQGMTEAFF. Written as DNA, the CDR3 is TGTGCCAGCAGCCGACAGGGGATGACTGAAGCTTTCTTT.

This clonotype was observed many times. The chain is built from TRBV6-1 and TRBJ1-1; the D gene is possibly TRBD1 (5 bases). The CDR3 is 15 amino acids. Trimming pared 6 bases from V and 5 bases from J, leaving 19 bases between. Germline V lookup: CDR1 MNHNS, CDR2 SASEGT. The CDR3 is CASSAPQGLGTEAFF. CDR3 DNA: TGTGCCAGCAGCGCCCCCCAGGGTCTCGGGACTGAAGCTTTCTTT.

This clonotype showed up many times. The V call is TRBV6-1, the J call TRBJ1-5; TRBD1 aligns across 7 bases. Per germline, CDR1 MNHNS and CDR2 SASEGT. This CDR3 is 15 amino acids long. V trimming: 4 bases; J trimming: 2 bases; junction bases outside the gene matches: 5. The CDR3 is CASSGRQGGNQPQHF. The CDR3 DNA reads as TGTGCCAGCAGTGGAAGACAGGGCGGCAATCAGCCCCAGCATTTT.

This clonotype was seen at least ten times. The rearrangement links TRBV28 to TRBJ2-7; TRBD2 aligns across 11 bases. Germline V CDR1 and CDR2: MDHEN, SYDVKM. Trimming removed 5 bases from V and 6 bases from J; junction bases left unmatched: 12. The CDR3 length is 16 residues. The CDR3 region is CASSMSLAGALSEQYF. The CDR3 bases are TGTGCCAGCAGTATGTCACTAGCGGGAGCTTTATCCGAGCAGTACTTC.

This clonotype has more than one count but fewer than ten. The chain combines TRBV7-3 with TRBJ1-2; 9 nucleotides line up with TRBD1. Germline-derived CDR1 and CDR2 are SGHTA and FQGTGA. The junction had 3 bases not matched to a gene; V was cut back by 0 bases and J by 4 bases. The length of the CDR3 is 15 residues. CDR3 bases: TGTGCCAGCAGCTTAACGGGACAGGGAGGCTATGGCTACACCTTC. This encodes CASSLTGQGGYGYTF. Supplemented by reference TRBV7-3 and TRBJ1-2, the full variable domain reads GAGVSQTPSNKVTEKGKYVELRCDPISGHTALYWYRQSLGQGPEFLIYFQGTGAADDSGLPNDRFFAVRPEGSVSTLKIQRTERGDSAVYLCASSLTGQGGYGYTFGSGTRLTVV.

This clonotype was found many times. The V call is TRBV11-2, the J call TRBJ1-3; D is possibly TRBD1 (6 bases). The CDR3 consists of 15 residues. Germline V CDR1 and CDR2: SGHAT, FQNNGV. V lost 8 bases and J 1 base, leaving 15 bases between the germline ends. Written as DNA, the CDR3 is TGTGCCAGCCGCGAAGACAGGACGTCTGGAAACACCATATATTTT. Translation gives CASREDRTSGNTIYF.

This clonotype has ten or more counts. The chain couples TRBV6-5 to TRBJ1-6; D not certain. The CDR3 contains 11 residues. Germline CDR1 is MNHEY and CDR2 is SVGAGI. With 6 bases removed from V and 19 bases from J, the gap between germline ends came to 16 bases. For the CDR3, the DNA is TGTGCCAGCAGAACCGGAAAAACCCATCACTTT. It is translated as CASRTGKTHHF.

This clonotype was observed at least ten times. CDR3: CASSARDRGLRNYGYTF. CDR3 nucleotide sequence: TGTGCCAGCAGTGCCCGGGACAGGGGGCTTCGTAACTATGGCTACACCTTC. The chain carries TRBV6-1 and TRBJ1-2; 12 bases are shared with TRBD1. Looked up from germline, CDR1 is MNHNS and CDR2 is SASEGT. The V and J ends lost 4 bases and 1 base, in that order; junction bases with no gene match: 7. The CDR3 has 17 amino acids.

The chain recombines TRBV12-3 or TRBV12-4 with TRBJ2-5; 7 bases fit TRBD1. The CDR3 is 14 residues long. V gave up 7 bases and J gave up 5 bases; unmatched junction bases: 10. Here the CDR3 reads CASTNRRGRETQYF. CDR3 nucleotides: TGTGCCAGCACCAATAGAAGGGGGCGGGAGACCCAGTACTTC.

The CDR3 region has the DNA TGTGCCAGCAGCACGAGGGCGCGGAACACTGAAGCTTTCTTT. This translates into CASSTRARNTEAFF. This rearrangement joins TRBV7-2 to TRBJ1-1, with no clear D. The germline V gene has CDR1 SGHTA and CDR2 FQGNSA. Trimming cost V 5 bases and J 1 base, with 11 bases left between them. The length of the CDR3 is 14 residues.

The CDR3 protein is CASSPTPLGSGSSYEQYF. CDR3 nucleotides: TGTGCCAGCAGCCCCACGCCACTTGGTAGCGGGAGCTCCTACGAGCAGTACTTC. The chain employs TRBV12-3 or TRBV12-4 and TRBJ2-7, with 9 bases identical to TRBD2. V shed 6 bases, J shed 0 bases, and the junction held 15 bases outside the gene matches. CDR3 length: 18 residues.